Following are 12 T cell receptor beta chains from one sample sequenced in a study of OX40 agonist ivuxolimab in advanced cancers. Sequenced by immunoSEQ multiplex PCR; TCRdb stores in-frame clones only, minus some. The table records 28,000 or so clones, 90% to 95% of them present only once. Sequences were derived from CD4+ or CD8+ T cells sorted from blood, sampled in a trial of the OX40 agonist ivuxolimab. The receptors come from an adult with an advanced solid tumor such as melanoma, head and neck, liver or kidney cancer.

The chain carries TRBV7-9 and TRBJ2-7; D remains ambiguous. V was cut by 7 bases and J by 7 bases, with 11 bases left in between. The CDR3 is 11 amino acids. Germline V gene data show CDR1 as SEHNR and CDR2 as FQNEAQ (reference sequence). The CDR3 nucleotides read TGTGCCAGCACTGGTTCGTATGAGCAGTACTTC. Its translation: CASTGSYEQYF.

This sequence joins TRBV15 and TRBJ1-5, with 8 bases lining up with TRBD1. The CDR3 runs to 20 residues. The V gene's germline CDR1 is LNHNV and CDR2 YYDKDF (reference sequence). J was trimmed by 5 bases and V by 1 base; bases with no gene match: 19. CDR3 in amino acids: CATSRAGGQGSVGEHQPQHF. The CDR3 nucleotides read TGTGCCACCAGCAGAGCGGGAGGACAGGGAAGTGTGGGAGAGCATCAGCCCCAGCATTTT.

The chain links TRBV20-1 to TRBJ2-1, with D possibly TRBD2 on 5 matching bases. Germline CDR1 reads DFQATT; CDR2 reads SNEGSKA (reference sequence). This CDR3 has 11 residues. Trimming took off 6 bases at V and 6 bases at J, with 9 bases between the two ends. As DNA, the CDR3 is TGCAGTGCAGGGAGTGGCAATGAGCAGTTCTTC. This sequence encodes CSAGSGNEQFF.

The V call is TRBV13, the J call TRBJ1-6; D perhaps matches TRBD1 (6 bases). Germline assignment: CDR1 PRHDT and CDR2 FYEKMQ (reference sequence). V lost 4 bases to trimming and J lost 10 bases, with 11 bases between them. The CDR3 has 13 amino acids. The CDR3 DNA is TGTGCCAGCAGCTGGACAGCGGAGTCACCCCTCCACTTT. Protein sequence: CASSWTAESPLHF. Full variable domain (missing parts from reference TRBV13 and TRBJ1-6): AAGVIQSPRHLIKEKRETATLKCYPIPRHDTVYWYQQGPGQDPQFLISFYEKMQSDKGSIPDRFSAQQFSDYHSELNMSSLELGDSALYFCASSWTAESPLHFGNGTRLTVT.

This chain uses TRBV6-6 with TRBJ1-1; D is uncertain. Deletions cut 4 bases from V and 3 bases from J, with 6 bases between. CDR3 length: 12 amino acids. Per germline, CDR1 MNHNY and CDR2 SVGAGI (reference sequence). CDR3 nucleotide sequence: TGTGCCAGCAGTTCCGAGTACACTGAAGCTTTCTTT. Translating it yields CASSSEYTEAFF.

V gene TRBV9 combines with J gene TRBJ2-1; 8 bases map to TRBD1. Losses at the gene ends were 4 bases for V and 2 bases for J; bases not matched to a gene: 2. This CDR3 contains 14 residues. Germline CDR1 reads SGDLS; CDR2 reads YYNGEE. The CDR3 loop reads CASSRQGTYNEQFF. CDR3 bases: TGTGCCAGCAGCCGACAGGGGACCTACAATGAGCAGTTCTTC.

The chain couples TRBV2 to TRBJ1-5, with 8 nucleotides matching TRBD1. The CDR3 is made up of 16 amino acids. The germline CDR1 and CDR2 sequences are SNHLY and FYNNEI. With V trimmed by 4 bases and J by 6 bases, 11 bases remained unmatched. The CDR3 here is CASSGGRQGSTQPQHF. DNA of the CDR3: TGTGCCAGCAGTGGAGGGAGACAGGGGTCGACTCAGCCCCAGCATTTT.

This chain joins TRBV6-4 and TRBJ2-2, with D perhaps matching TRBD1 (5 bases). Between the trimmed V and J ends, which lost 6 bases and 6 bases, there was a span of 14 bases. CDR3 length: 14 residues. The germline CDR1 and CDR2 sequences are MRHNA and SNTAGT. For the CDR3, the DNA is TGTGCCAGCAGCCCCGCAGGGCGCTCCGGGGAGCTGTTTTTT. Translated, it gives CASSPAGRSGELFF.

The chain has TRBV5-6 and TRBJ2-1; TRBD2 is a possible D gene (5 bases). Trimming removed 1 base from V and 2 bases from J, with 7 bases in between. The germline CDR1 and CDR2 sequences are SGHDT and YYEEEE. CDR3 length equals 14 residues. The DNA for the CDR3 is TGTGCCAGCAGCTTGAGCGGAGCCTACAATGAGCAGTTCTTC. Its translation is CASSLSGAYNEQFF.

The chain uses TRBV27 and TRBJ1-3; D not certain. CDR1 and CDR2 from the germline V gene are MNHEY and SMNVEV (reference sequence). The CDR3 consists of 15 residues. V lost 0 bases to trimming and J lost 1 base, with 7 bases between them. CDR3 region: CASSLSAGSGNTIYF. The DNA of the CDR3 is TGTGCCAGCAGTTTATCGGCAGGTTCTGGAAACACCATATATTTT.

The chain uses TRBV14 and TRBJ2-3, with D maybe TRBD2 (6 bases). In germline, CDR1 is SGHDN, CDR2 FVKESK. The V end lost 1 base, the J end lost 2 bases, and 13 bases lay between the germline ends. The CDR3 runs 16 residues. The CDR3 loop reads CASSQGSGLFTDTQYF. The CDR3 DNA reads TGTGCCAGCAGCCAAGGCTCGGGACTGTTCACAGATACGCAGTATTTT.

The V and J genes are TRBV27 and TRBJ2-1, with D possibly being TRBD2 (6 bases). This CDR3 is built from 16 residues. V lost 1 base, J lost 1 base, and 11 bases lay in between. CDR1 MNHEY and CDR2 SMNVEV come from the germline V gene (reference sequence). The CDR3 is CASSLLAAGSYNEQFF. CDR3 DNA sequence: TGTGCCAGCAGTTTATTAGCGGCTGGTTCCTACAATGAGCAGTTCTTC.